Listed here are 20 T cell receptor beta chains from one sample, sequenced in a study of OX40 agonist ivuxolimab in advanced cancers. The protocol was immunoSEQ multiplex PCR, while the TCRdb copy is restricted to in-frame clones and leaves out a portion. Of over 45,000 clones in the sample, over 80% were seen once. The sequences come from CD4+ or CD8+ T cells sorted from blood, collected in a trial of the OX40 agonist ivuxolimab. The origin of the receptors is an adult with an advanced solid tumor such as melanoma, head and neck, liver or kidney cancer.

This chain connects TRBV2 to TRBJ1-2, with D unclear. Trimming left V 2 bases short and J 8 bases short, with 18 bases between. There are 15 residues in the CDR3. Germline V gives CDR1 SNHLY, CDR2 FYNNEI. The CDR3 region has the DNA TGTGCCAGCAGTGAATTCAGCGGAACTACGGGAGGCTACACCTTC. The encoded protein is CASSEFSGTTGGYTF.

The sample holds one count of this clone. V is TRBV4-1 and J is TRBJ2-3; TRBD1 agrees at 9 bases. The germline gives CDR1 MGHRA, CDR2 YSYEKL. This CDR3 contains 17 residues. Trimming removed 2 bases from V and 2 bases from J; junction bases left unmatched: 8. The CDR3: CASSQQPGQGVTDTQYF. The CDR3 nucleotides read TGCGCCAGCAGCCAACAACCGGGACAGGGAGTCACAGATACGCAGTATTTT.

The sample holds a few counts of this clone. For the CDR3, the DNA is TGTGCCAGCAGCTTAGCGGGGGGGCGGAACACCGGGGAGCTGTTTTTT. It translates to CASSLAGGRNTGELFF. The chain combines TRBV7-6 with TRBJ2-2, with D perhaps matching TRBD2 (7 bases). The germline gives CDR1 SGHVS, CDR2 FNYEAQ. V lost 0 bases and J 1 base, leaving 9 bases between the germline ends. The CDR3 sequence is 16 residues long.

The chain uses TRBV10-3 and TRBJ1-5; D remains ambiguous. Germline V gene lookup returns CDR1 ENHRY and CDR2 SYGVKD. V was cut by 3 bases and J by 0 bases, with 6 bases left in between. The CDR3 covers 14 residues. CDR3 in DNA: TGTGCCATCAGTGAACGGGGTAGCAATCAGCCCCAGCATTTT. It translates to CAISERGSNQPQHF.

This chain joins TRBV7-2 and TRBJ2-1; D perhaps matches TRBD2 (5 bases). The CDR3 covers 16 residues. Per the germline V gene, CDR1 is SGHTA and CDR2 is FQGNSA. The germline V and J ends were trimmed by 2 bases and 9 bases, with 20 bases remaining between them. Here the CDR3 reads CASSLNLAKGVGEQFF. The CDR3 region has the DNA TGTGCCAGCAGCTTAAACCTAGCTAAAGGTGTGGGTGAGCAGTTCTTC.

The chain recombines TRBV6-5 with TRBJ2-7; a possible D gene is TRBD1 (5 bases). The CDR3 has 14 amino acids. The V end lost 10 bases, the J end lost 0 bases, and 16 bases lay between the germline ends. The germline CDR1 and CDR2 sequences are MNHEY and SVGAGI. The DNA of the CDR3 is TGTGCCACCGCCAAAGACAGAAGCTCCTACGAGCAGTACTTC. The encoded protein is CATAKDRSSYEQYF.

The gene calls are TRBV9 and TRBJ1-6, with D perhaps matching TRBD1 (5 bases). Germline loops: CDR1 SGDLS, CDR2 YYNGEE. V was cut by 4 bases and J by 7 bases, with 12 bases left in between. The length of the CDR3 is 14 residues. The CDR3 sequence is CASSPRGLNSPLHF. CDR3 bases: TGTGCCAGCAGCCCCCGGGGCCTAAATTCACCCCTCCACTTT. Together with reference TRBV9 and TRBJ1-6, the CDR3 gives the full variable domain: DSGVTQTPKHLITATGQRVTLRCSPRSGDLSVYWYQQSLDQGLQFLIQYYNGEERAKGNILERFSAQQFPDLHSELNLSSLELGDSALYFCASSPRGLNSPLHFGNGTRLTVT.

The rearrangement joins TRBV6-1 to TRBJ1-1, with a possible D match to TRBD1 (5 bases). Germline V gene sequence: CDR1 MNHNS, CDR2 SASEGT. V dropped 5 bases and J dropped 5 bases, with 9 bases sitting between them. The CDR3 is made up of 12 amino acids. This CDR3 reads CASSTGGTEAFF. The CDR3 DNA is TGTGCCAGCAGTACAGGAGGGACTGAAGCTTTCTTT.

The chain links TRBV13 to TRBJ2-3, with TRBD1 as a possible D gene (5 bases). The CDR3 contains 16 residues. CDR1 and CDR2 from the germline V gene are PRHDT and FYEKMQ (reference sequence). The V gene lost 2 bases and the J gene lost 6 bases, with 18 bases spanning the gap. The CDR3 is CASSLSGLTSVDTQYF. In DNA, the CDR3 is TGTGCCAGCAGCTTATCAGGGTTAACAAGCGTGGATACGCAGTATTTT.

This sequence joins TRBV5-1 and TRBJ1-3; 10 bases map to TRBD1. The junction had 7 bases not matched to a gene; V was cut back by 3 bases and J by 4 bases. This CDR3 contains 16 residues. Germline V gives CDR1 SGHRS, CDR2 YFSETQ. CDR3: CASSSSGQGGGNTIYF. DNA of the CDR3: TGCGCCAGCAGCTCCTCCGGACAGGGGGGAGGAAACACCATATATTTT.

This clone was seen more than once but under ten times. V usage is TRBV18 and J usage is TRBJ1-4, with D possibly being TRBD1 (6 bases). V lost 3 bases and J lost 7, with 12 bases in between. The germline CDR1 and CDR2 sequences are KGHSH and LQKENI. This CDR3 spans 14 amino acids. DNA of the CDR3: TGTGCCAGCTCACCCCCGGGACAAATTGAAAAACTGTTTTTT. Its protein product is CASSPPGQIEKLFF.

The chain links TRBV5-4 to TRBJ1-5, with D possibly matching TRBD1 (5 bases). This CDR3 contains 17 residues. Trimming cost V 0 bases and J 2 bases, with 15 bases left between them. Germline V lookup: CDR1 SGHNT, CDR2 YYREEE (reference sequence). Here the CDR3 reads CASSLGPFRGGNQPQHF. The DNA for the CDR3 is TGTGCCAGCAGCTTGGGCCCCTTTAGAGGGGGCAATCAGCCCCAGCATTTT.

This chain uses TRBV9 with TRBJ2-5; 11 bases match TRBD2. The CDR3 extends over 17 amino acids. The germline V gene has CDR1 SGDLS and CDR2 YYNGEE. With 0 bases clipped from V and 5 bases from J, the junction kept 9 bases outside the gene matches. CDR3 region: CASSVGALAGGDETQYF. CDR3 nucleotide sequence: TGTGCCAGCAGCGTAGGAGCGCTAGCGGGGGGCGACGAGACCCAGTACTTC.

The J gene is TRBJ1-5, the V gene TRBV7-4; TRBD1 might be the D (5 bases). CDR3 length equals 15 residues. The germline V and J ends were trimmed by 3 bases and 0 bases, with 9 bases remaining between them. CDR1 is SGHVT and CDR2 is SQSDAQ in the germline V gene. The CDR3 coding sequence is TGTGCCAGCAGCTTGGGGGTGAGTAGCAATCAGCCCCAGCATTTT. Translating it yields CASSLGVSSNQPQHF.

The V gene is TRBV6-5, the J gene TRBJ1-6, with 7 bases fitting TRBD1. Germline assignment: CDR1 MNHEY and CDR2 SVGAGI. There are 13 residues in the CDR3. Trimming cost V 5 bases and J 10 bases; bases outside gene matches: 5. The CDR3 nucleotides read TGTGCCAGCAGTGAGGGGGCACAATCACCCCTCCACTTT. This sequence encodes CASSEGAQSPLHF.

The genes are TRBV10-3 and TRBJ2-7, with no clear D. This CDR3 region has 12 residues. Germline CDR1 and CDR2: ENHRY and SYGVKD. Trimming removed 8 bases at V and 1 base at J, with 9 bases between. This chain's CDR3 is CAISPESYEQYF. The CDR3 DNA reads TGTGCCATCTCCCCCGAATCCTACGAGCAGTACTTC.

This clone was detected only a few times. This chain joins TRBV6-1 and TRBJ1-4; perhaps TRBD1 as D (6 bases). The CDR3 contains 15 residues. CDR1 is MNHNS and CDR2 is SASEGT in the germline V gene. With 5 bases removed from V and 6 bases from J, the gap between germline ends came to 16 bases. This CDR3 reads CASSTRGGRDEKLFF. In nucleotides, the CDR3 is TGTGCCAGCAGTACTCGGGGGGGGCGGGATGAAAAACTGTTTTTT.

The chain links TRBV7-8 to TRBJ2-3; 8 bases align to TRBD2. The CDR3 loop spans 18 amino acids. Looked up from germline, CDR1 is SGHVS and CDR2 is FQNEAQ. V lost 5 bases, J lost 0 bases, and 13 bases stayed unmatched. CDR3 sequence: CASSHSGAASLSTDTQYF. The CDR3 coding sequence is TGTGCCAGCAGCCATAGCGGGGCCGCTTCCCTTAGCACAGATACGCAGTATTTT.

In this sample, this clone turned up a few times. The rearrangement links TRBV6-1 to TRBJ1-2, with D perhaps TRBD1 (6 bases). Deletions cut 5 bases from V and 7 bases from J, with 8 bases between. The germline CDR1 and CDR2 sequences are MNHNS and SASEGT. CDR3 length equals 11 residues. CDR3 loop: CASSYRVGYTF. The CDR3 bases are TGTGCCAGCAGTTACAGGGTTGGCTACACCTTC.

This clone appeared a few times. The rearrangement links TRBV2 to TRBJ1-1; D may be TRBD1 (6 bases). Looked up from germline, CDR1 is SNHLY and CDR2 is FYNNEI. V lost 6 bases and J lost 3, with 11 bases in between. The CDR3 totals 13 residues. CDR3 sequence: CASSLTGYTEAFF. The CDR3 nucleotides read TGTGCCAGCAGCCTTACAGGGTACACTGAAGCTTTCTTT. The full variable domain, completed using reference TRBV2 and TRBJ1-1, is EPEVTQTPSHQVTQMGQEVILRCVPISNHLYFYWYRQILGQKVEFLVSFYNNEISEKSEIFDDQFSVERPDGSNFTLKIRSTKLEDSAMYFCASSLTGYTEAFFGQGTRLTVV.